A single sample gave rise to the 14 T cell receptor beta chains below, sequenced in a study of blood T cells in healthy people across ages. The second PCR ran 7 to 11 cycles with a sample-barcoded 5' primer and J-beta primers. TCRdb re-analysed the 5' RACE reads in MiXCR, keeping a single row per CDR3 protein. The sample records 1.5 million to 2 million distinct CDR3 sequences, approximately 28% being singletons. Sequencing input: blood. These receptors came from a woman in her 30s in good health.

The chain is built from TRBV6-2 or TRBV6-3 and TRBJ2-5; 7 bases are a match to TRBD2. Germline trimming cut 6 bases from V and 5 bases from J; bases unmatched to any gene: 9. The CDR3 is 14 residues long. CDR1 is MNHEY, CDR2 SVGEGT, per germline. The CDR3 DNA is TGTGCCAGCAGCCCCGGACTAGAGGTGGAGACCCAGTACTTC. It yields the protein CASSPGLEVETQYF.

V usage is TRBV28 and J usage is TRBJ1-1; no clear D. Trimming left V 7 bases short and J 0 bases short, with 9 bases between. The CDR3 spans 13 residues. Germline loops: CDR1 MDHEN, CDR2 SYDVKM. CDR3: CASTPSVNTEAFF. The CDR3 nucleotides read TGTGCCAGCACCCCATCAGTGAACACTGAAGCTTTCTTT.

The CDR3 DNA sequence: TGTGCCAGCAGCCCGAGACGGGGGAATGAAGCTTTCTTT. This encodes CASSPRRGNEAFF. The chain employs TRBV7-9 and TRBJ1-1; D may be TRBD1 (5 bases). V shed 5 bases and J shed 7 bases, with 14 bases lying between them. The CDR3 loop spans 13 amino acids. Per the germline V gene, CDR1 is SEHNR and CDR2 is FQNEAQ (reference sequence).

The V and J genes are TRBV10-2 and TRBJ1-1; D gene uncertain. Trimming stripped 0 bases from V and 9 bases from J, with 23 bases between. The CDR3 sequence is 17 residues long. The germline V gene has CDR1 WSHSY and CDR2 SAAADI. The CDR3 nucleotides are TGCGCCAGCAGTGAGTCGATGTTGGAGGGCTCGCCCATGCAAGCTTTCTTT. As protein: CASSESMLEGSPMQAFF.

This sequence joins TRBV29-1 and TRBJ1-1; D is unclear. The CDR3 has 12 amino acids. V dropped 3 bases and J dropped 5 bases, with 10 bases sitting between them. The germline CDR1 and CDR2 sequences are SQVTM and ANQGSEA. Here the CDR3 reads CSVERTGTEAFF. CDR3 sequence (DNA): TGCAGCGTTGAGCGGACGGGTACTGAAGCTTTCTTT. Full variable domain (outside the CDR3, taken from reference TRBV29-1 and TRBJ1-1): SAVISQKPSRDICQRGTSLTIQCQVDSQVTMMFWYRQQPGQSLTLIATANQGSEATYESGFVIDKFPISRPNLTFSTLTVSNMSPEDSSIYLCSVERTGTEAFFGQGTRLTVV.

This clonotype has just a few counts. The chain joins TRBV10-3 to TRBJ2-3; D not resolved. Deletions cut 10 bases from V and 2 bases from J, with 7 bases between. Germline V lookup: CDR1 ENHRY, CDR2 SYGVKD. The CDR3 sequence is 11 residues long. Here the CDR3 reads CATSNTDTQYF. The CDR3 DNA sequence: TGTGCCACCTCCAACACAGATACGCAGTATTTT.

The gene calls are TRBV9 and TRBJ2-3; D is possibly TRBD1 (6 bases). CDR3 length equals 14 residues. Looked up from germline, CDR1 is SGDLS and CDR2 is YYNGEE. V lost 0 bases, J lost 3 bases, and 8 bases lay in between. CDR3: CASSVEGTTDTQYF. In nucleotides, the CDR3 is TGTGCCAGCAGCGTAGAGGGGACAACAGATACGCAGTATTTT.

This clonotype has just a few counts. This chain links TRBV29-1 with TRBJ1-1, with a possible D match to TRBD1 (5 bases). The CDR3 is 14 amino acids. Per the germline V gene, CDR1 is SQVTM and CDR2 is ANQGSEA. The V gene lost 6 bases and the J gene lost 2 bases, with 16 bases spanning the gap. In DNA, the CDR3 is TGCAGCGTCGTATGGGGGACCGTAAACACTGAAGCTTTCTTT. The encoded protein is CSVVWGTVNTEAFF.

The V and J genes are TRBV28 and TRBJ1-1, with a tentative D call TRBD1 (5 bases). Per the germline V gene, CDR1 is MDHEN and CDR2 is SYDVKM. The ends were cut back, 3 bases at V and 0 bases at J, with 11 bases in the middle. The CDR3 runs to 15 residues. In nucleotides, the CDR3 is TGTGCCAGCAGTTTTCATGACAGACTGAACACTGAAGCTTTCTTT. It specifies CASSFHDRLNTEAFF.

This clonotype was counted ten times or more. The rearrangement uses TRBV5-1 and TRBJ2-5; TRBD2 agrees at 7 bases. CDR1 is SGHRS, CDR2 YFSETQ, per germline. Trimming cost V 4 bases and J 5 bases; bases outside gene matches: 8. The CDR3 is made up of 14 amino acids. The CDR3 protein is CASSPGGLFETQYF. In nucleotides, the CDR3 is TGCGCCAGCAGCCCGGGGGGTCTTTTTGAGACCCAGTACTTC. The whole variable domain, remainder taken from reference TRBV5-1 and TRBJ2-5, is KAGVTQTPRYLIKTRGQQVTLSCSPISGHRSVSWYQQTPGQGLQFLFEYFSETQRNKGNFPGRFSGRQFSNSRSEMNVSTLELGDSALYLCASSPGGLFETQYFGPGTRLLVL.

This clonotype was seen many times. The J gene is TRBJ2-3, the V gene TRBV5-1; D perhaps matches TRBD2 (5 bases). CDR3 length: 17 residues. V was pared by 0 bases and J by 0 bases, with 14 bases between. The germline V gene encodes CDR1 SGHRS and CDR2 YFSETQ. CDR3 in DNA: TGCGCCAGCAGCTTGGCCGTATCTAGCCCGAGCACAGATACGCAGTATTTT. Translating gives CASSLAVSSPSTDTQYF. The variable domain in full, completed from reference TRBV5-1 and TRBJ2-3, reads KAGVTQTPRYLIKTRGQQVTLSCSPISGHRSVSWYQQTPGQGLQFLFEYFSETQRNKGNFPGRFSGRQFSNSRSEMNVSTLELGDSALYLCASSLAVSSPSTDTQYFGPGTRLTVL.

To note about this clonotype: With a much larger clone just one base away, this may be a read error. V is TRBV5-1 and J is TRBJ2-1, with 8 positions matching TRBD2. Germline V gives CDR1 SGHRS, CDR2 YFSETQ. Trimming took 0 bases from V and 11 from J; bases not matched to a gene: 10. The CDR3 runs 15 residues. The CDR3 bases are TGCGCCAGCAGCTTGGCCGGGAGGGCCGAGTATAAGCAGTTCTTC. Its protein product is CASSLAGRAEYKQFF.

This clonotype showed up just a few times. The CDR3 bases are TGTGCCAGCAGCTTAGACGGACTAGCGGGGGCTACGCAGTATTTT. Residues: CASSLDGLAGATQYF. V gene TRBV11-2 combines with J gene TRBJ2-3; 13 nucleotides line up with TRBD2. With 0 bases clipped from V and 8 bases from J, the junction kept 2 bases outside the gene matches. Per germline, CDR1 SGHAT and CDR2 FQNNGV. This CDR3 region has 15 residues.

This clonotype came up once. The chain carries TRBV7-2 and TRBJ1-5, with D maybe TRBD1 (5 bases). The CDR3 sequence is 15 residues long. Germline V gene data show CDR1 as SGHTA and CDR2 as FQGNSA. With 6 bases removed from V and 6 bases from J, the gap between germline ends came to 18 bases. CDR3 DNA sequence: TGTGCCAGCAGGAGGAGGGGTTTGCCCGGTCAGCCCCAGCATTTT. Its protein is CASRRRGLPGQPQHF.